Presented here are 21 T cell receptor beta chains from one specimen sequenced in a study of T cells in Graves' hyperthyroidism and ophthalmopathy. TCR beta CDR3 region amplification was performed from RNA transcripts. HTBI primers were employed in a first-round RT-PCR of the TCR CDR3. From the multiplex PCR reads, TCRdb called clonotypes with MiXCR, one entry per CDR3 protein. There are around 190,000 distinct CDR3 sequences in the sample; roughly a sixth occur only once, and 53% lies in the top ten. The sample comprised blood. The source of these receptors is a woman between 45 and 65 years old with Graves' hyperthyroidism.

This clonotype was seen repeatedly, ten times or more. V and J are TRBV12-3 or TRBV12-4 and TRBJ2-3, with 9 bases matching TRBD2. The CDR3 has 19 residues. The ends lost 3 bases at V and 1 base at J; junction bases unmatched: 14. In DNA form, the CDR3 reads TGTGCCAGCAGTTTCTCGGTGAGCGGGAGGCCAAAACGCACAGATACGCAGTATTTT. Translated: CASSFSVSGRPKRTDTQYF.

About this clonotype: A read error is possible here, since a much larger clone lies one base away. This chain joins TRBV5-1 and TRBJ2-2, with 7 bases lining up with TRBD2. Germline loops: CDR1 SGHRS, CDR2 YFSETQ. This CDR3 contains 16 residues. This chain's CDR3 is CAGSPRLAGNTGELFF. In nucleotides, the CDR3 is TGCGCCGGCAGCCCGCGGTTAGCGGGGAACACCGGGGAGCTGTTTTTT.

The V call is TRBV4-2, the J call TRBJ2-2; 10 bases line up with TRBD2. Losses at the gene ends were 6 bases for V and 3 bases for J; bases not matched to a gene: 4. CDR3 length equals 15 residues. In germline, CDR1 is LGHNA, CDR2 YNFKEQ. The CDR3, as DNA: TGTGCCAGCAGATCGAGCGGGAGGGACACCGGGGAGCTGTTTTTT. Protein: CASRSSGRDTGELFF.

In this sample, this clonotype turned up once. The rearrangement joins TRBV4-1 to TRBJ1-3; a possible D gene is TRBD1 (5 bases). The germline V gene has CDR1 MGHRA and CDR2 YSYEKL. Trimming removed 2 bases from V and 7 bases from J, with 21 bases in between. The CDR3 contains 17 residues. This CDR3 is CASSQFSGADLTNTIYF. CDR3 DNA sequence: TGCGCCAGCAGCCAATTCTCCGGGGCAGACCTTACGAACACCATATATTTT.

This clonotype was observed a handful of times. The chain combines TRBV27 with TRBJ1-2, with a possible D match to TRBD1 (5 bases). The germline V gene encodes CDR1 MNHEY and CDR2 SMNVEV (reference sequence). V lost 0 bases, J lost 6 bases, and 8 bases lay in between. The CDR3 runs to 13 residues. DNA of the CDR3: TGTGCCAGCAGTTTATCAGGGGACCATGGCTACACCTTC. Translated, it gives CASSLSGDHGYTF.

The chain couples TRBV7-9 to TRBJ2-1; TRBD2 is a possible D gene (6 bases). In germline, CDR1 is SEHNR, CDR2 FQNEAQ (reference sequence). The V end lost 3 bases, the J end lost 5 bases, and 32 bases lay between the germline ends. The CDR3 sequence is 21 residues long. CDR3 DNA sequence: TGTGCCAGCAGCTTGGGGTTGCTAGTAGGGGTTAGCGGACCAAGAAACAATGAGCAGTTCTTC. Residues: CASSLGLLVGVSGPRNNEQFF. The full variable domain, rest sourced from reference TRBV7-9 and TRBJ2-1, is DTGVSQNPRHKITKRGQNVTFRCDPISEHNRLYWYRQTLGQGPEFLTYFQNEAQLEKSRLLSDRFSAERPKGSFSTLEIQRTEQGDSAMYLCASSLGLLVGVSGPRNNEQFFGPGTRLTVL.

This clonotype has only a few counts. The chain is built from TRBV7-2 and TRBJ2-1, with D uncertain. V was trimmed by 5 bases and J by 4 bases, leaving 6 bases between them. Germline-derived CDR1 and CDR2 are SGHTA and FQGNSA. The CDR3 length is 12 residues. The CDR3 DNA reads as TGTGCCAGCAGCCACCAGTACAATGAGCAGTTCTTC. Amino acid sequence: CASSHQYNEQFF.

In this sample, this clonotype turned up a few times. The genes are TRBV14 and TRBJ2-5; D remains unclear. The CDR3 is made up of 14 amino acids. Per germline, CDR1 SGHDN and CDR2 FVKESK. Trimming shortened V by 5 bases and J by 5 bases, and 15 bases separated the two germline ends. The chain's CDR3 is CASSKSLGSETQYF. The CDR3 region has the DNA TGTGCCAGCAGCAAATCTCTCGGAAGCGAGACCCAGTACTTC.

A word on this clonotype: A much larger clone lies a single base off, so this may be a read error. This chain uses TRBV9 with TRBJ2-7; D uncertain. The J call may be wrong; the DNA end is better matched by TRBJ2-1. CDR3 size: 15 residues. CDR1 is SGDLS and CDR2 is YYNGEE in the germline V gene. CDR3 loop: CASSVGTASSYEQFF. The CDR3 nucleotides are TGTGCCAGCAGCGTAGGGACGGCGAGCTCCTACGAGCAGTTCTTC.

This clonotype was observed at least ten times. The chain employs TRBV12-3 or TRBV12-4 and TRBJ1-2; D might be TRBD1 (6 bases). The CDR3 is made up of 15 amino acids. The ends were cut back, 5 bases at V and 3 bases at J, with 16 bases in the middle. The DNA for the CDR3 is TGTGCCAGCAGTGAACCGGGACACCTTGACTATGGCTACACCTTC. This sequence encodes CASSEPGHLDYGYTF.

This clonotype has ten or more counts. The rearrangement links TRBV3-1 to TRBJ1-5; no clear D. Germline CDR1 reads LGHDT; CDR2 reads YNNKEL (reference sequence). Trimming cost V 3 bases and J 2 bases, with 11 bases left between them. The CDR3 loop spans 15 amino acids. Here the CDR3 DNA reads TGTGCCAGCAGCCAGGGAGGGTCGGGCAATCAGCCCCAGCATTTT. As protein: CASSQGGSGNQPQHF.

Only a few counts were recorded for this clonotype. Here the CDR3 reads CASSLQGVGQPQHF. Written as DNA, the CDR3 is TGTGCCAGCAGCTTGCAGGGGGTAGGACAGCCCCAGCATTTT. This chain uses TRBV5-5 with TRBJ1-5; 7 nucleotides line up with TRBD1. The CDR3 contains 14 residues. Germline V gene sequence: CDR1 SGHKS, CDR2 YYEKEE (reference sequence). The V segment lost 1 base and the J segment 7 bases; nucleotides outside the gene matches: 5.

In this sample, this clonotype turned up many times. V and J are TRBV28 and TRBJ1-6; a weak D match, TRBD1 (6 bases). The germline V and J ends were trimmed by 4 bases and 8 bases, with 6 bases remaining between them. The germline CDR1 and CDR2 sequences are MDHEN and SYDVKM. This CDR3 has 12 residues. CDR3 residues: CASSSGDSPLHF. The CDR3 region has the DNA TGTGCCAGCAGTTCAGGGGATTCACCCCTCCACTTT.

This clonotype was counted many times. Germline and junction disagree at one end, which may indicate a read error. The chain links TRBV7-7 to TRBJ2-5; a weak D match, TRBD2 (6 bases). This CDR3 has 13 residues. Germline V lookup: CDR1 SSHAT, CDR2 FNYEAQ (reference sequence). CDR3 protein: CASSLGGLETQYF. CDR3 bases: TGTGCTAGCAGCTTAGGAGGGCTGGAGACCCAGTACTTC.

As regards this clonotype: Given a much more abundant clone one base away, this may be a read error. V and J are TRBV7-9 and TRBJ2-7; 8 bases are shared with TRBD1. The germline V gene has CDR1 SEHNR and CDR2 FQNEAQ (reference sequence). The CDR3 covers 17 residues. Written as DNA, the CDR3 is TGTGCCCGCAGCTTACGGCCGGGACAGGCGACTACCTACGAGCAGTACTTC. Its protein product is CARSLRPGQATTYEQYF.

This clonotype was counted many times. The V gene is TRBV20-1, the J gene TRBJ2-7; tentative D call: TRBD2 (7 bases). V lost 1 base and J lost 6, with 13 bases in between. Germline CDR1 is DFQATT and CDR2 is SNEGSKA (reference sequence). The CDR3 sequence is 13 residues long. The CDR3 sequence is CSARAQGGVEQYF. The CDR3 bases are TGCAGTGCTAGAGCCCAAGGGGGGGTCGAGCAGTACTTC.

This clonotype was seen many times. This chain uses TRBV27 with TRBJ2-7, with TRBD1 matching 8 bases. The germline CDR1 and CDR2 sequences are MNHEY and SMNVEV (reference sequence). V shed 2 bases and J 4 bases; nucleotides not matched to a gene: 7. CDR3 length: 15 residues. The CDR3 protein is CASSLAAGGMYEQYF. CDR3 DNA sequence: TGTGCCAGCAGTTTAGCGGCAGGGGGCATGTACGAGCAGTACTTC.

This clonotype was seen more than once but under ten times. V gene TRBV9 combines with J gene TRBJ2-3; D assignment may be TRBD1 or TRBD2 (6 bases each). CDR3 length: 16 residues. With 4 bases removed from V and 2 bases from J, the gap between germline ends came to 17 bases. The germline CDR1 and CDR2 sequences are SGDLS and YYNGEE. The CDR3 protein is CASSRPDGGNTDTQYF. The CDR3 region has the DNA TGTGCCAGCAGCAGACCCGACGGGGGCAACACAGATACGCAGTATTTT.

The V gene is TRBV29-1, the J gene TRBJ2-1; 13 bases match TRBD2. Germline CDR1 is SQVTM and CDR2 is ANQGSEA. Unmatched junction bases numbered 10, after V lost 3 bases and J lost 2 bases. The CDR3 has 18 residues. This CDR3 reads CSVDGPTSGRSPYNEQFF. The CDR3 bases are TGCAGCGTTGATGGACCGACTAGCGGGAGGAGTCCCTACAATGAGCAGTTCTTC.

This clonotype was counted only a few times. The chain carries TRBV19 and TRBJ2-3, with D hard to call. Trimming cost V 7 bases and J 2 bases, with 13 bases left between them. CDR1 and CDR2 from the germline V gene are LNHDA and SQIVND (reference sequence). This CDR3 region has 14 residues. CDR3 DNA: TGTGCCAGTAATAAGGGTAGGAACACAGATACGCAGTATTTT. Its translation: CASNKGRNTDTQYF.

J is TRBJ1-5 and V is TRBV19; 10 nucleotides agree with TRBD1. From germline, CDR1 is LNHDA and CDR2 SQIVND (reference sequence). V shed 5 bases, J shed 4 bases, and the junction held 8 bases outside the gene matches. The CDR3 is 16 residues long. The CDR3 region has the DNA TGTGCCAGTAGTTCCGCAGCGGGACAGGGGAATCAGCCCCAGCATTTT. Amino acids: CASSSAAGQGNQPQHF.